These 18 T cell receptor beta chains came from one sample sequenced in a study of T cells in Graves' hyperthyroidism and ophthalmopathy. Regions amplified from RNA transcripts were the TCR beta CDR3 regions. An initial round of RT-PCR targeting the TCR CDR3 relied on the HTBI primer set. TCRdb redid the calling of the multiplex PCR reads with MiXCR, one entry per CDR3 protein. Of about 350,000 distinct CDR3 sequences listed, about 19% were seen once; the top ten hold 3.7%. Sequencing was carried out using blood. All receptors derive from a woman between 18 and 29 years old with Graves' hyperthyroidism.

Notes on this clonotype: Given a much more abundant clone one base away, this may be a read error. The V gene is TRBV20-1, the J gene TRBJ2-5, with a possible D match to TRBD1 (5 bases). CDR3 length: 12 residues. V was trimmed by 7 bases and J by 8 bases, leaving 17 bases between them. From germline, CDR1 is DFQATT and CDR2 SNEGSKA (reference sequence). The CDR3 DNA sequence: TGCAGTGGAGTGGGGCAGTCGGATACCCAGTACTTC. Encoded protein: CSGVGQSDTQYF.

In its sample, this clonotype was seen many times. The V gene is TRBV2, the J gene TRBJ1-2; D possibly corresponds to TRBD1 (5 bases). This CDR3 contains 14 residues. Trimming stripped 2 bases from V and 8 bases from J, with 15 bases between. Germline assignment: CDR1 SNHLY and CDR2 FYNNEI. For the CDR3, the DNA is TGTGCCAGCAGTGAAAGGGGCAGCCCCCTCGGCTACACCTTC. Protein sequence: CASSERGSPLGYTF. Based on the CDR3 plus reference TRBV2 and TRBJ1-2, the full variable domain is EPEVTQTPSHQVTQMGQEVILRCVPISNHLYFYWYRQILGQKVEFLVSFYNNEISEKSEIFDDQFSVERPDGSNFTLKIRSTKLEDSAMYFCASSERGSPLGYTFGSGTRLTVV.

The genes are TRBV4-2 and TRBJ1-5; D might be TRBD1 (6 bases). Per germline, CDR1 LGHNA and CDR2 YNFKEQ. The V gene lost 0 bases and the J gene lost 9 bases, with 18 bases spanning the gap. CDR3 length: 16 residues. The CDR3 sequence: CASSQEAATGGAPQHF. In DNA, the CDR3 is TGTGCCAGCAGCCAAGAGGCCGCGACAGGTGGCGCGCCCCAGCATTTT.

The sample holds a few counts of this clonotype. The chain employs TRBV6-5 and TRBJ2-5; D may be TRBD2 (7 bases). Deletions cut 0 bases from V and 5 bases from J, with 19 bases between. There are 17 residues in the CDR3. CDR1 and CDR2 (germline): MNHEY, SVGAGI. The CDR3 DNA reads TGTGCCAGCAGTTACTCCGCGGGGGCTAGGGTCAGGGAGACCCAGTACTTC. It is translated as CASSYSAGARVRETQYF.

This clonotype was recorded at least ten times. CDR3 DNA: TGTGCCAGCACTCCGCTACAGGGGGCGGAGACCCAGTACTTC. Protein: CASTPLQGAETQYF. The gene calls are TRBV28 and TRBJ2-5; 9 nucleotides agree with TRBD1. The germline gives CDR1 MDHEN, CDR2 SYDVKM. Trimming at V came to 7 bases and at J to 5 bases, leaving 8 bases not matched to a gene. This CDR3 comprises 14 residues.

A word on this clonotype: This may be a read error, as it is one base from a much larger clone. The rearrangement joins TRBV20-1 to TRBJ1-5, with D tentatively TRBD1 (6 bases). The V end was cut by 1 base, the J end by 3 bases, with 13 bases between. Germline assignment: CDR1 DFQATT and CDR2 SNEGSKA (reference sequence). The CDR3 length is 15 residues. Here the CDR3 reads CSARAPGQSNQPQHF. CDR3 nucleotides: TGCAGTGCTAGAGCCCCCGGACAGTCCAATCAGCCCCAGCATTTT.

This clonotype was counted only a few times. The chain is built from TRBV4-1 and TRBJ1-3; tentative D call: TRBD1 (5 bases). V lost 3 bases and J lost 0, with 12 bases in between. This CDR3 spans 16 amino acids. Germline V lookup: CDR1 MGHRA, CDR2 YSYEKL. The CDR3 loop is CASSQTPGPSGNTIYF. CDR3 DNA sequence: TGCGCCAGCAGCCAGACCCCAGGGCCCTCTGGAAACACCATATATTTT.

Comments on this clonotype: The CDR3 does not end in the conserved phenylalanine or tryptophan, so this is likely a read error. The chain couples TRBV6-5 to TRBJ1-2; D gene unclear. The length of the CDR3 is 14 residues. Trimming took 4 bases from V and 2 from J, leaving 11 bases between them. Germline assignment: CDR1 MNHEY and CDR2 SVGAGI. The CDR3 reads CASSSPNGNYGYTV. The CDR3 DNA follows: TGTGCCAGCAGTTCCCCCAACGGGAACTATGGCTACACCGTC.

This clonotype has at least ten counts. The CDR3 DNA sequence: TGCAGCGTTCTCGCGGGACTCATGAACACTGAAGCTTTCTTT. Protein: CSVLAGLMNTEAFF. The chain is built from TRBV29-1 and TRBJ1-1; TRBD1 is a possible D gene (5 bases). The CDR3 has 14 residues. The V end was cut by 5 bases, the J end by 0 bases, with 13 bases between. The germline V gene encodes CDR1 SQVTM and CDR2 ANQGSEA.

CDR3 in amino acids: CASSPSGFSYSYEQYF. As DNA, the CDR3 is TGTGCCAGCTCACCATCAGGGTTCTCGTACTCCTACGAGCAGTACTTC. This chain joins TRBV18 and TRBJ2-7, with TRBD1 as a possible D gene (5 bases). Trimming shortened V by 2 bases and J by 0 bases, and 14 bases separated the two germline ends. The germline V gene has CDR1 KGHSH and CDR2 LQKENI. This CDR3 has 16 amino acids.

This clonotype was seen repeatedly, ten times or more. The gene calls are TRBV7-8 and TRBJ2-7, with D tentatively TRBD1 (6 bases). Trimming pared 7 bases from V and 5 bases from J, leaving 18 bases between. Germline-derived CDR1 and CDR2 are SGHVS and FQNEAQ. The length of the CDR3 is 14 residues. DNA of the CDR3: TGTGCCAGCACATTTCAACGGACAGTCAACGAGCAGTACTTC. It codes for CASTFQRTVNEQYF.

In this sample, this clonotype turned up many times. The chain links TRBV5-6 to TRBJ2-7; TRBD1 matches 9 bases. Germline CDR1 is SGHDT and CDR2 is YYEEEE. V gave up 3 bases and J gave up 3 bases; unmatched junction bases: 7. The CDR3 consists of 15 residues. In nucleotides, the CDR3 is TGTGCCAGCAGCTCCTATGGGACAGGGAACTACGAGCAGTACTTC. As protein: CASSSYGTGNYEQYF.

This clonotype was seen at least ten times. The chain combines TRBV18 with TRBJ1-1; D unclear. Germline-derived CDR1 and CDR2 are KGHSH and LQKENI. The CDR3 extends over 15 amino acids. The V gene lost 4 bases and the J gene lost 0 bases, with 12 bases spanning the gap. CDR3 sequence (DNA): TGTGCCAGCTCACGTTTCAAGGAAATGAACACTGAAGCTTTCTTT. It codes for CASSRFKEMNTEAFF.

The rearrangement uses TRBV2 and TRBJ2-7; D uncertain. Germline loops: CDR1 SNHLY, CDR2 FYNNEI. V shed 3 bases and J shed 2 bases, with 11 bases lying between them. The CDR3 covers 14 residues. CDR3 in amino acids: CASSEAWSTYEQYF. For the CDR3, the DNA is TGTGCCAGCAGTGAGGCATGGTCCACCTACGAGCAGTACTTC.

This clonotype was counted many times. The chain links TRBV6-1 to TRBJ1-5; maybe TRBD1 (5 bases). V gave up 4 bases and J gave up 6 bases, with 19 bases separating them. From germline, CDR1 is MNHNS and CDR2 SASEGT. The CDR3 covers 16 residues. As DNA, the CDR3 is TGTGCCAGCAGTGTTGGGACCGGGGAAAGGGTTCAGCCCCAGCATTTT. Its protein is CASSVGTGERVQPQHF.

A word on this clonotype: This may arise from a read error, as a much more abundant clone is one base away. The rearrangement uses TRBV18 and TRBJ1-1; perhaps TRBD1 as D (5 bases). This CDR3 has 15 residues. The germline V gene encodes CDR1 KGHSH and CDR2 LQKENI. The CDR3 DNA reads as TGTGCCAGCTCAGCGGGGCTGAGACAGAACACTGAAGCTTGCTTT. It translates to CASSAGLRQNTEACF.

V gene TRBV6-4 combines with J gene TRBJ2-5; D remains unclear. The germline V gene encodes CDR1 MRHNA and CDR2 SNTAGT. The CDR3 spans 13 residues. V was shortened by 6 bases and J by 5 bases, with 13 bases between the two germline ends. The CDR3 region is CASSIDSPETQYF. In DNA form, the CDR3 reads TGTGCCAGCAGCATTGACTCGCCGGAGACCCAGTACTTC.

This clonotype was detected ten times or more. The chain carries TRBV5-1 and TRBJ2-7; TRBD2 matches 9 bases. Trimming removed 2 bases from V and 3 bases from J; junction bases left unmatched: 6. CDR3 size: 15 residues. CDR1 is SGHRS, CDR2 YFSETQ, per germline. DNA for the CDR3: TGCGCCAGCAGCTTTAGCGGGGGCCTCTACTACGAGCAGTACTTC. Translation gives CASSFSGGLYYEQYF. Full variable domain (remainder filled in from reference TRBV5-1 and TRBJ2-7): KAGVTQTPRYLIKTRGQQVTLSCSPISGHRSVSWYQQTPGQGLQFLFEYFSETQRNKGNFPGRFSGRQFSNSRSEMNVSTLELGDSALYLCASSFSGGLYYEQYFGPGTRLTVT.